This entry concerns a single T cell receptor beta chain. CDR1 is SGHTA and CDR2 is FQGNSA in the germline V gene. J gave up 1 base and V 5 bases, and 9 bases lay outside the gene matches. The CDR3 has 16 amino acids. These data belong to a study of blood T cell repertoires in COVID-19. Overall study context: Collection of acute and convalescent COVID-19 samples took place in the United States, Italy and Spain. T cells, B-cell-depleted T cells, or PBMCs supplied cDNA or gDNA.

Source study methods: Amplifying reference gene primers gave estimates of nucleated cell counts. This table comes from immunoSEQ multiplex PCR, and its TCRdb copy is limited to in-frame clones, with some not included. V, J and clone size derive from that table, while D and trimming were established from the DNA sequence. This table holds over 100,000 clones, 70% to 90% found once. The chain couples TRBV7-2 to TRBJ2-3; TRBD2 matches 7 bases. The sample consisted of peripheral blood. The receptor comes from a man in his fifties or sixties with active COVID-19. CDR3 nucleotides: TGTGCCAGCAGCCAACAGGCCAGCGGGGGCACAGATACGCAGTATTTT. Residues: CASSQQASGGTDTQYF.